One T cell receptor beta chain is described in this entry. In this sample, this clonotype turned up many times. Its recognized antigen is unknown. No per-base quality is available; no much larger clone lies one base away. V and J are trimmed by 0 bases and 7 bases, and the gene matches miss 6 bases of the junction. CDR3 length: 15 amino acids, cysteine to phenylalanine. Of the read, only the CDR3 DNA is kept; its 45 bases are in frame from base 1. Via the germline V gene (reference sequence), CDR1 is SGHKS and CDR2 YYEKEE. For repertoire sequencing, the TCR beta CDR3 regions were amplified from RNA transcripts. A first-round RT-PCR used HTBI primers with the Qiagen OneStep RT-PCR kit, followed by a second-round multiplex PCR, size selection and purification. Libraries were sequenced paired-end with 100 bp reads on an Illumina HiSeq2000. The study's own analysis went as follows. Reads were processed with SOAPnuke, discarding reads with adapters, uncalled bases, mean Phred below 15, or no exact constant-primer or identifier match. High-quality paired reads were merged with COPE v1.2.5. Clonotypes were defined as unique nucleotide sequences and were aligned to IMGT TRB V, D and J references using MiTCR v1.1. Analysis was restricted to V-J combinations with a frequency above 0.0001, which covered 99% to 99.2% of repertoires. For each V-J combination, a TCR clonal expansion and chaos score was defined as F50 clonal expansion divided by the chaos observed in the TCRdist matrix. Welch's t-statistics and random forest were used to reduce the features to about 14 V-J combinations, which were then used as input to a naive Bayes classifier. The Morisita-Horn index was used to measure how similar the thyroid and blood repertoires were. TCRdb cleaned the public reads at Q25 with fastp, built clones with MiXCR and kept in-frame beta chains. Records with the same CDR3 protein are collapsed into one entry carrying the most frequent genes and DNA. TCRdb, not the authors, supplied the V and J calls. The table for this sample lists 350,000 to 400,000 distinct CDR3 sequences; around 19% of them were counted only once. Roughly 1.5% of the sample is held by the ten biggest clonotypes.

The ophthalmopathy patients had moderately to severely active disease, with a Clinical Activity Score of 3 or higher, a NOSPECS grade of 4 or higher, and a disease duration of less than 3 months. Patients with other autoimmune diseases, uncontrolled infections, pregnancy or lactation were excluded. Diagnosis relied on clinical symptoms, serum thyroxine, TRAb, thyroid ultrasound and orbital computed tomography. Using Ficoll-Paque density gradient centrifugation, PBMCs were isolated from about 10 ml of fresh peripheral blood. Total RNA was extracted using Trizol reagent, and RNA quality was checked on an Agilent 2100 Bioanalyzer. The data are from a study of Graves' ophthalmopathy and Graves' hyperthyroidism (dated by TCRdb to the late 2010s). In the study overall: Peripheral blood was collected before any treatment was given, at the time of initial diagnosis. The study used signatures of the TCR beta repertoire to tell Graves' ophthalmopathy apart from Graves' hyperthyroidism and to predict which patients would progress to ophthalmopathy. In total, under 150 blood samples were TCR-sequenced: approximately 40 ophthalmopathy, some 75 hyperthyroidism and some 17 hyperthyroidism-to-ophthalmopathy patients. A discovery set of 95 to 100 patients (roughly 41 ophthalmopathy, some 58 stable hyperthyroidism) was enrolled to explore V-J signatures distinguishing ophthalmopathy from hyperthyroidism. For independent validation, a separate cohort was made up of around 18 hyperthyroidism patients plus 17 patients who later progressed from hyperthyroidism to ophthalmopathy. T-cell repertoires of thyroid tissue and blood were compared in several hyperthyroidism patients. After sampling, hyperthyroidism patients received methimazole starting at 30 mg daily, and ophthalmopathy patients received high-dose intravenous methylprednisolone. The 95 to 100 discovery patients were randomly divided into training and test sets at a 7:3 ratio. The paper's findings and limits, for the study overall: Most expanded thyroid clonotypes with a frequency above 0.001 also appeared in blood, which suggests that blood repertoires may reflect the immune response in the thyroid. In validation, the model predicted ophthalmopathy progression with less than 71% sensitivity and about 73% specificity; more than ten predicted patients were CT-confirmed with GO in a median of about 6.1 months. No statistical method was used to predetermine the sample size, and group allocation was not hidden from the investigators. Ophthalmopathy was separated from stable hyperthyroidism by the 13-signature model with 87.88% sensitivity and about 81% specificity in cross-validation and with 80%/75% in the test set.

Sequences were obtained from peripheral blood. This receptor chain uses TRBV5-5 and TRBJ1-5, and 8 junctional nucleotides match TRBD1. The origin of this receptor is a woman aged 18-30 years with Graves' ophthalmopathy. Donor details come from another sample of the same person, matched by shared clones. Read as DNA, the sequence is TGTGCCAGCAGCTTGGTGGACAGGGCCGGGCAGCCCCAGCATTTT. This encodes CASSLVDRAGQPQHF.